This T cell receptor beta chain originates from a study of blood T cells in healthy people across ages. As for the study in general: In model experiments, template switching was able to capture about one barcoded beta molecule for every two T cells that were present.

This clonotype was picked up a small number of times. Its matching antigen is unknown. Primed by a sample-barcoded 5' primer and a J-beta primer mix, a second PCR proceeded for roughly 6 to 12 cycles. TCRdb reprocessed the 5' RACE reads via MiXCR and lists one record per CDR3 protein. The sample has roughly 800,000 distinct CDR3 sequences; 55% to 75% are singletons. General study findings and limits: TCR beta diversity correlated strongly with naive T cell percentage.

Those donating, healthy Caucasian individuals from Russia, were aged about 6 to 100. The V gene's germline CDR1 is DFQATT and CDR2 SNEGSKA (reference sequence). CDR3 length: 16 amino acids. The V and J ends lost 1 base and 5 bases, in that order; junction bases with no gene match: 10. The chain recombines TRBV20-1 with TRBJ2-5, with 10 bases fitting TRBD2. The sequence was obtained from a man aged 25 to 40 in good health. The sample was blood. The CDR3, as DNA: TGCAGTGCTAGAGGCGGTCTAGCGGGAGTTCAGGAGACCCAGTACTTC. Amino acids: CSARGGLAGVQETQYF.